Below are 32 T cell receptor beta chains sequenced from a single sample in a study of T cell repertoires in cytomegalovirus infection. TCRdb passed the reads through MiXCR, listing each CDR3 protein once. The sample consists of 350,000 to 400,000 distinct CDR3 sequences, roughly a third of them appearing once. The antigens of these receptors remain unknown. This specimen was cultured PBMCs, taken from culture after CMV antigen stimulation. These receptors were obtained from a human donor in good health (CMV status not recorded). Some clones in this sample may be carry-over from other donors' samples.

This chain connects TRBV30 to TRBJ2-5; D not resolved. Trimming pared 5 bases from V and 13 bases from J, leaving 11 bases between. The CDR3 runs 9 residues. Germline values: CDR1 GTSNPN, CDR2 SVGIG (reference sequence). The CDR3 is CAWGDLGYF. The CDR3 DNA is TGTGCCTGGGGGGATCTGGGGTACTTC.

CDR3 region: CASSYEGVVGNSPLHF. The DNA of the CDR3 is TGTGCCAGCAGTTATGAGGGGGTGGTTGGTAATTCACCCCTCCACTTT. The chain joins TRBV27 to TRBJ1-6; maybe TRBD1 (6 bases). Germline CDR1 and CDR2: MNHEY and SMNVEV (reference sequence). The CDR3 contains 16 residues. Trimming removed 4 bases at V and 6 bases at J, with 16 bases between.

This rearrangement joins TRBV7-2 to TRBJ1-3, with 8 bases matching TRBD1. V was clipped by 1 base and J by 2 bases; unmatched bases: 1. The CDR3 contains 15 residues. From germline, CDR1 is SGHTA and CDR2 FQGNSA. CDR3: CASSLEDRAGNTIYF. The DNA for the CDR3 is TGTGCCAGCAGCTTAGAGGACAGGGCTGGAAACACCATATATTTT. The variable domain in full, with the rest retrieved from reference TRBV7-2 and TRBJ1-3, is GAGVSQSPSNKVTEKGKDVELRCDPISGHTALYWYRQSLGQGLEFLIYFQGNSAPDKSGLPSDRFSAERTGGSVSTLTIQRTQQEDSAVYLCASSLEDRAGNTIYFGEGSWLTVV.

The CDR3, as DNA: TGCGCCAGCAGCCAAGAAGCGGGAGAAACCTACGAGCAGTACTTC. Its translation: CASSQEAGETYEQYF. The genes are TRBV4-3 and TRBJ2-7; 8 bases agree with TRBD2. CDR1 is LGHNA and CDR2 is YSLEER in the germline V gene. With V trimmed by 0 bases and J by 2 bases, 3 bases remained unmatched. The CDR3 sequence is 15 residues long.

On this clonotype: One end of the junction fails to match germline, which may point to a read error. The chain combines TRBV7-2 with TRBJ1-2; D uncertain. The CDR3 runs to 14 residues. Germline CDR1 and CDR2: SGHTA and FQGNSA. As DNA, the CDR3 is TGTGCCAGCCGCTTAGGCTACACCAACTATGGCTACACCTTC. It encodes CASRLGYTNYGYTF. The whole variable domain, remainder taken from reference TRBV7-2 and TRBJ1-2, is GAGVSQSPSNKVTEKGKDVELRCDPISGHTALYWYRQSLGQGLEFLIYFQGNSAPDKSGLPSDRFSAERTGGSVSTLTIQRTQQEDSAVYLCASRLGYTNYGYTFGSGTRLTVV.

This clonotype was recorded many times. CDR3 sequence: CASRIREHTLAKNIQYF. CDR3 nucleotide sequence: TGTGCCAGCAGGATCCGGGAACATACTCTTGCCAAAAACATTCAGTACTTC. The V call is TRBV6-2 or TRBV6-3, the J call TRBJ2-4; possible D gene TRBD2, 5 bases. This CDR3 contains 17 residues. Germline V gene data show CDR1 as MNHEY and CDR2 as SVGEGT. V was shortened by 6 bases and J by 1 base, with 19 bases between the two germline ends.

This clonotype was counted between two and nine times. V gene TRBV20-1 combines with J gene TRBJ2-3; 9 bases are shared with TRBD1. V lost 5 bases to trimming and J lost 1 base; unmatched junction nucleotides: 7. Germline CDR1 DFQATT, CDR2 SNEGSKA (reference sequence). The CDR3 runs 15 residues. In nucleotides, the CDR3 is TGCAGTGCTCCAAAGGACAGGGGCCGCACAGATACGCAGTATTTT. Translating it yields CSAPKDRGRTDTQYF.

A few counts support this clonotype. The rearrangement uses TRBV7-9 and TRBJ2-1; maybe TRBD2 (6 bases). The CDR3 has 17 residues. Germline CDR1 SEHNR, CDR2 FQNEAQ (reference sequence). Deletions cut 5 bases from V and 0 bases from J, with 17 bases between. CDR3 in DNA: TGTGCCAGCAGCACGACCGGGACTCCCCCCTCCTACAATGAGCAGTTCTTC. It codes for CASSTTGTPPSYNEQFF.

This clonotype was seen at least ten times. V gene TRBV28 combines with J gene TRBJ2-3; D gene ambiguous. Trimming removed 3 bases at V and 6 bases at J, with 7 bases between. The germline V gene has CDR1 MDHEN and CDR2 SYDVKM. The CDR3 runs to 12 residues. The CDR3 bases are TGTGCCAGCAGTTTTCATTGGGATACGCAGTATTTT. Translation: CASSFHWDTQYF.

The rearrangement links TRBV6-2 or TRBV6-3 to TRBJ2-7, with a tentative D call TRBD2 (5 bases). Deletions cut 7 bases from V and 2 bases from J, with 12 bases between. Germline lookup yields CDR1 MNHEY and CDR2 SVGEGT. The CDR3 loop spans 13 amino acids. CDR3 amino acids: CASNEGGTYEQYF. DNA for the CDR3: TGTGCCAGCAATGAGGGTGGAACCTACGAGCAGTACTTC.

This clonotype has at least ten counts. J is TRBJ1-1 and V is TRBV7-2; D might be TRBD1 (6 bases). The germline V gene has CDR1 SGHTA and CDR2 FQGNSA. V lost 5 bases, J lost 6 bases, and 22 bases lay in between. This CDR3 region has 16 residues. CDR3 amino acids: CASSPEGGRRRAEAFF. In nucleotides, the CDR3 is TGTGCCAGCAGCCCAGAGGGGGGGAGACGGAGGGCTGAAGCTTTCTTT.

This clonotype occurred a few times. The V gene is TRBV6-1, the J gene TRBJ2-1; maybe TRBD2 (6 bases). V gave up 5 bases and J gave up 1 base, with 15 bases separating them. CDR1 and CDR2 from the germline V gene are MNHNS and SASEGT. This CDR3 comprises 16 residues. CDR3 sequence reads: CASSPRRGTSYNEQFF. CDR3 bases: TGTGCCAGCAGTCCCCGGCGGGGCACTTCCTACAATGAGCAGTTCTTC.

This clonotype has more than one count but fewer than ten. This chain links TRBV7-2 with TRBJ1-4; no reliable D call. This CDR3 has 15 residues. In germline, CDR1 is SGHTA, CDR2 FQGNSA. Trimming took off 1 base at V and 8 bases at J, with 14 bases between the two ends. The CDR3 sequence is CASSLGGRVGEKLFF. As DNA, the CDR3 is TGTGCCAGCAGCTTAGGGGGAAGGGTTGGGGAAAAACTGTTTTTT.

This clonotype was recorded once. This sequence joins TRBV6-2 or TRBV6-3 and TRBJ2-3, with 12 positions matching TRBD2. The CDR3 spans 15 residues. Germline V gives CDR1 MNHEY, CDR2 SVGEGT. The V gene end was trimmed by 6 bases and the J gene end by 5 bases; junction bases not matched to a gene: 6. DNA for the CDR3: TGTGCCAGCAGGACTAGCGGGAGCCGGGGAGATACGCAGTATTTT. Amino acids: CASRTSGSRGDTQYF.

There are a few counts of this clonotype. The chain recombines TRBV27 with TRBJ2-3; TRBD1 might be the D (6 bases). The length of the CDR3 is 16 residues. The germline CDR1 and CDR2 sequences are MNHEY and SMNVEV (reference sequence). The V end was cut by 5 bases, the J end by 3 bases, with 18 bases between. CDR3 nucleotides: TGTGCCAGCAGTCACACAGGGACATTCGGGACAGATACGCAGTATTTT. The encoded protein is CASSHTGTFGTDTQYF.

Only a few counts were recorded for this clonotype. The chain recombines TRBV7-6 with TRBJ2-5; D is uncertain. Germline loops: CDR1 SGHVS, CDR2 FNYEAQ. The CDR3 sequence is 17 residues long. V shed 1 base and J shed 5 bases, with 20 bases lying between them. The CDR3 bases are TGTGCCAGCAGCTTAGATCTTACCAGTACTTATCCCGAGACCCAGTACTTC. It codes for CASSLDLTSTYPETQYF.

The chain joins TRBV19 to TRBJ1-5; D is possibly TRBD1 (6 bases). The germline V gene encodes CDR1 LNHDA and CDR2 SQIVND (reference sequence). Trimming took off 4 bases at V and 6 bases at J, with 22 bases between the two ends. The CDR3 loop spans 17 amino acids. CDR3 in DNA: TGTGCCAGTAGTACTTTTACGGGGGCCTATATGGTTCAGCCCCAGCATTTT. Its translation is CASSTFTGAYMVQPQHF.

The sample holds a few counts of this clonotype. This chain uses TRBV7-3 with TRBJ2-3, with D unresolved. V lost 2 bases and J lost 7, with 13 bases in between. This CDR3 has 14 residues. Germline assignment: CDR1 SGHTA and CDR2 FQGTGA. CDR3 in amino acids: CASSLVRRNHTQYF. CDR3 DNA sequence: TGTGCCAGCAGCTTAGTTCGGCGGAATCATACGCAGTATTTT.

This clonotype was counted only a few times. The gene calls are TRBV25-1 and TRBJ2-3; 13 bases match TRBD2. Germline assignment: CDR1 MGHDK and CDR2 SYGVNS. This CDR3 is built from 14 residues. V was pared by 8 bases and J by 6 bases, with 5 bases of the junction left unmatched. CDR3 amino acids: CASYGTSGKDTQYF. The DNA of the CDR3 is TGTGCCAGCTACGGGACTAGCGGGAAGGATACGCAGTATTTT.

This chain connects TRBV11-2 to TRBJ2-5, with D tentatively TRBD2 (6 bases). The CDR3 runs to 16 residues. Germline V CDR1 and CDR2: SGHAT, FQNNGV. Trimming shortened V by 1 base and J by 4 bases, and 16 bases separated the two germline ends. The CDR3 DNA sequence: TGTGCCAGCAGCTTAGGCGGGATCCGGGGAGGAGAGACCCAGTACTTC. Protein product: CASSLGGIRGGETQYF. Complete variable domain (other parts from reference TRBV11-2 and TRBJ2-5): EAGVAQSPRYKIIEKRQSVAFWCNPISGHATLYWYQQILGQGPKLLIQFQNNGVVDDSQLPKDRFSAERLKGVDSTLKIQPAKLEDSAVYLCASSLGGIRGGETQYFGPGTRLLVL.

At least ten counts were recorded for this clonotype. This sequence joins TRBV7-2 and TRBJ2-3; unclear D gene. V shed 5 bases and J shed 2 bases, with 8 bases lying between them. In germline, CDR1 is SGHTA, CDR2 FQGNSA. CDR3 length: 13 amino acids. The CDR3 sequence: CASSTQNTDTQYF. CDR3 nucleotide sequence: TGTGCCAGCAGCACGCAAAACACAGATACGCAGTATTTT. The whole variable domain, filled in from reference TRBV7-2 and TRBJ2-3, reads GAGVSQSPSNKVTEKGKDVELRCDPISGHTALYWYRQSLGQGLEFLIYFQGNSAPDKSGLPSDRFSAERTGGSVSTLTIQRTQQEDSAVYLCASSTQNTDTQYFGPGTRLTVL.

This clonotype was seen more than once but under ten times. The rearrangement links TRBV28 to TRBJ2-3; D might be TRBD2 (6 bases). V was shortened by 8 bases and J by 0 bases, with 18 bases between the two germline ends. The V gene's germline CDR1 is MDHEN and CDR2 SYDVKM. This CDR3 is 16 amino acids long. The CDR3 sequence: CASHSPYAGSTDTQYF. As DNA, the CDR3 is TGTGCCAGCCATTCCCCCTACGCGGGGAGCACAGATACGCAGTATTTT.

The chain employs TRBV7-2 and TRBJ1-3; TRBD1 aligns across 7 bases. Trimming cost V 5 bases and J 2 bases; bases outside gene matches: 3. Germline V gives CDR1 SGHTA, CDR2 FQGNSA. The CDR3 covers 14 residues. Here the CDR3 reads CASSPQGTGNTIYF. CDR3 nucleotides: TGTGCCAGCAGCCCACAGGGGACTGGAAACACCATATATTTT.

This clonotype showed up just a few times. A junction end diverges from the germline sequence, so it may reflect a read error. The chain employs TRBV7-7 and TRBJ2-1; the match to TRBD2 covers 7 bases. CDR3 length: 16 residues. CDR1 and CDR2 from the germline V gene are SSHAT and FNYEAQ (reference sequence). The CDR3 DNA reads TGTGCTAGCAGCCCGACCCTTCTAGCGGTTGACAATGAGCAGTTCTTC. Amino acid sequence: CASSPTLLAVDNEQFF.

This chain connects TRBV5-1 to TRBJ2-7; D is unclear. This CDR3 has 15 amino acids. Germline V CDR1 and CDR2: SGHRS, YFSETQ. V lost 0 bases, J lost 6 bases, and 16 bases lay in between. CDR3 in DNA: TGCGCCAGCAGCTTGGAAAGTCACTCGGTCCTCGAGCAGTACTTC. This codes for CASSLESHSVLEQYF.

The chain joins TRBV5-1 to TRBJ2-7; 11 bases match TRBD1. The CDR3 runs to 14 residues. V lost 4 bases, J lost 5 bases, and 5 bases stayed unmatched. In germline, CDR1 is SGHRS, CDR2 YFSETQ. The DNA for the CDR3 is TGCGCCAGCAGCAAAGGACAGGGGGCGAACGAGCAGTACGTC. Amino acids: CASSKGQGANEQYV.

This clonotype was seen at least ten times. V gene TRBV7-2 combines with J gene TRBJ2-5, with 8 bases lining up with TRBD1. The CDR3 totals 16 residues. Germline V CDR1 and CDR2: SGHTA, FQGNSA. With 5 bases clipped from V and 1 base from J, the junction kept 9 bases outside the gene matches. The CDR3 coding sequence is TGTGCCAGCAGCCCCGTTGACAGGGGCCCCCAAGAGACCCAGTACTTC. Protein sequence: CASSPVDRGPQETQYF.

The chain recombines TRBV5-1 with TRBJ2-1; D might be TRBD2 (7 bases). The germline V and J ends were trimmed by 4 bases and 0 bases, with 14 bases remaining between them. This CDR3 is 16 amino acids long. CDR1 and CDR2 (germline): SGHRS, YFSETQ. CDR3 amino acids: CASSGGPSGSYNEQFF. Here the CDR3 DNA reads TGCGCCAGCAGCGGGGGGCCTAGCGGCTCCTACAATGAGCAGTTCTTC.

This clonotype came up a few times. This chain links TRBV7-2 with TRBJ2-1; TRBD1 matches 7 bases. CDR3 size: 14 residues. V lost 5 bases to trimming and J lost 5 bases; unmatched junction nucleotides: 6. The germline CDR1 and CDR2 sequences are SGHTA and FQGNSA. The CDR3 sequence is CASSLGQSHNEQFF. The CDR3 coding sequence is TGTGCCAGCAGCCTGGGACAGTCACACAATGAGCAGTTCTTC. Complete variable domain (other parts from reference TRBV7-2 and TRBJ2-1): GAGVSQSPSNKVTEKGKDVELRCDPISGHTALYWYRQSLGQGLEFLIYFQGNSAPDKSGLPSDRFSAERTGGSVSTLTIQRTQQEDSAVYLCASSLGQSHNEQFFGPGTRLTVL.

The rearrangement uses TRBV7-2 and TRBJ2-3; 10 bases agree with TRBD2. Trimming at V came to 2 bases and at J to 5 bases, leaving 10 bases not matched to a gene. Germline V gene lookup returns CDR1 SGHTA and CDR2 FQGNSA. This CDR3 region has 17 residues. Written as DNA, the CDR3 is TGTGCCAGCAGCTTAAGGCCTAGCGGGAGAGGGGAAGATACGCAGTATTTT. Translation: CASSLRPSGRGEDTQYF.

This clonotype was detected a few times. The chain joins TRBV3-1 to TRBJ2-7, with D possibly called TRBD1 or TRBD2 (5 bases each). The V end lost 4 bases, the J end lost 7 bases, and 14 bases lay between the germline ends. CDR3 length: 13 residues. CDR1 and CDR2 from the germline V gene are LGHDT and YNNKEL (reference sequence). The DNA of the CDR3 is TGTGCCAGCAGCCTCTCCGGGACCGCTGAGCAGTACGTC. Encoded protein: CASSLSGTAEQYV.

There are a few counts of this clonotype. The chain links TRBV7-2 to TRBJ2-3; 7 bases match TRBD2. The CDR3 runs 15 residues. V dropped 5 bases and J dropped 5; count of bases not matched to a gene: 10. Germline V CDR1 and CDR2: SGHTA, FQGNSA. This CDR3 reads CASSLGGGLRDTQYF. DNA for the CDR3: TGTGCCAGCAGCCTCGGGGGAGGGTTGAGAGATACGCAGTATTTT.